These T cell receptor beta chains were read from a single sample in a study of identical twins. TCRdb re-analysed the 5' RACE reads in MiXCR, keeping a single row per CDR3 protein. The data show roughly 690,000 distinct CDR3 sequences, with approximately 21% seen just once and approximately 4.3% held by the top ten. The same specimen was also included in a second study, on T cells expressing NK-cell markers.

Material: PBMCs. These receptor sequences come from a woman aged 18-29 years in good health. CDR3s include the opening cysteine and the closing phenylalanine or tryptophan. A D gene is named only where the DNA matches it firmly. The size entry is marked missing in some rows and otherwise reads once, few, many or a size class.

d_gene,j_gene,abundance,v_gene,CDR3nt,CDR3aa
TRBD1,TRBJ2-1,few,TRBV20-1,TGCAGTGCTAGCCCGGGACAGGAATACAATGAGCAGTTCTTC,CSASPGQEYNEQFF
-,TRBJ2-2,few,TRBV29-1,TGCAGCGTTGGGGTAGCGCTGAACACCGGGGAGCTGTTTTTT,CSVGVALNTGELFF
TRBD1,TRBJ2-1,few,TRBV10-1,TGCGCCAGCAGTGGGCCCAGGACGGGGCAGGGGGCGAACAATGAGCAGTTCTTC,CASSGPRTGQGANNEQFF
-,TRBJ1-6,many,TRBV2,TGTGCCAGCAGTGAAGTGGGGGATAATTCACCCCTCCACTTT,CASSEVGDNSPLHF
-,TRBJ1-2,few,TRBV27,TGTGCCAGCAGTTCCAACGAGGGGTGGGGCTACACCTTC,CASSSNEGWGYTF
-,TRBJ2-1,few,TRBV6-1,TGTGCCAGCAGCCTTTATTCCAGCTCCTACAATGAGCAGTTCTTC,CASSLYSSSYNEQFF
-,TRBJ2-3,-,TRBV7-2,TGTGCCAGCAGCTCGGATCCAAGTAATACGCAGTATTTT,CASSSDPSNTQYF
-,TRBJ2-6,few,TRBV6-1,TGTGCCACCAAAATACCGGGGAACAACGTCCTGACTTTC,CATKIPGNNVLTF
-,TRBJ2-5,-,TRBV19,TGTGCCAGTAGTGTCAGGGGACGGGAGACCCAGTACTTC,CASSVRGRETQYF
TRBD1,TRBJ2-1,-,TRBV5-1,TGCGCCAGCAGCTTCCCGAACAGGGGGAATGAGCAGTTCTTC,CASSFPNRGNEQFF
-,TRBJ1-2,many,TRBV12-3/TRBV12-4,TGTGCCAGCAGTTTGCTTGGGGCTGGCTACACCTTC,CASSLLGAGYTF
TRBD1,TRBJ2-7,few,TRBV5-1,TGCGCCAGCAGCGATCCGGGACAGTCATCCTACGAGCAGTACTTC,CASSDPGQSSYEQYF
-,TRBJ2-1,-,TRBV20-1,TGCAGATGTACTCGGGGAAAGCGGAAAAATGAGCAGTTCTTC,CRCTRGKRKNEQFF
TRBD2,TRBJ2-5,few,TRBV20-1,TGCAGTGCTAGGAACTTCCAGCGGGAGGAGACCCAGTACTTC,CSARNFQREETQYF
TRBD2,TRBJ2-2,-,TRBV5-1,TGCGCCAGCAGCTCGACTAGCGGGGGGGCCACCGGGGAGCTGTTTTTT,CASSSTSGGATGELFF
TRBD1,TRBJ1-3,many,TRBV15,TGTGCCACCGGGACAGAGGGAAACACCATATATTTT,CATGTEGNTIYF